Listed here are 27 T cell receptor beta chains from one sample, sequenced in a study of CD8+ T cells in alopecia areata. Sequencing relied on a cDNA template that was reverse transcribed from extracted RNA. TCRdb keeps only in-frame clones here, not all; method: immunoSEQ multiplex PCR. The sample yields tens of thousands of clones, 45% to 50% seen once. Sequencing used CD8+ T cells sorted from blood, obtained at week 0. The receptors come from a human donor with alopecia areata.

This clone was recorded a few times. The V gene is TRBV7-9, the J gene TRBJ2-7, with 11 bases aligning to TRBD2. This CDR3 is built from 14 residues. Unmatched junction bases numbered 6, after V lost 5 bases and J lost 6 bases. CDR1 SEHNR and CDR2 FQNEAQ come from the germline V gene (reference sequence). The CDR3 DNA reads as TGTGCCAGCAGCGGAGGACTAGCGGGCGCCGAGCAGTACTTC. It translates to CASSGGLAGAEQYF.

This clone was seen only a few times. J is TRBJ2-1 and V is TRBV29-1; D is unclear. V lost 2 bases to trimming and J lost 7 bases, with 12 bases between them. Germline CDR1 is SQVTM and CDR2 is ANQGSEA. This CDR3 spans 13 amino acids. The CDR3: CSVERRQRNEQFF. In nucleotides, the CDR3 is TGCAGCGTTGAACGCCGCCAGAGAAATGAGCAGTTCTTC.

This chain joins TRBV25-1 and TRBJ2-1; possibly TRBD2 for D (5 bases). Trimming took 1 base from V and 12 from J, leaving 10 bases between them. The CDR3 runs 12 residues. From germline, CDR1 is MGHDK and CDR2 SYGVNS. The CDR3, as DNA: TGTGCCAGCAGTGAATGGCCGGGGTCGCAGTTCTTC. This sequence encodes CASSEWPGSQFF. The full variable domain, its missing parts supplied by reference TRBV25-1 and TRBJ2-1, is EADIYQTPRYLVIGTGKKITLECSQTMGHDKMYWYQQDPGMELHLIHYSYGVNSTEKGDLSSESTVSRIRTEHFPLTLESARPSHTSQYLCASSEWPGSQFFGPGTRLTVL.

This clone was counted a few times. The gene calls are TRBV19 and TRBJ2-1; TRBD2 matches 11 bases. The CDR3 has 14 amino acids. The trim removed 2 bases at V and 9 bases at J, leaving 3 bases unmatched. The germline gives CDR1 LNHDA, CDR2 SQIVND (reference sequence). The DNA for the CDR3 is TGTGCCAGTAGTATAACTAGCGGGAGCCCTGAGCAGTTCTTC. Its translation is CASSITSGSPEQFF.

The chain couples TRBV29-1 to TRBJ2-2; D may be TRBD2 (6 bases). The CDR3 consists of 12 residues. Trimming pared 5 bases from V and 6 bases from J, leaving 10 bases between. Germline values: CDR1 SQVTM, CDR2 ANQGSEA. CDR3 coding DNA: TGCAGCGTTAGGAGGGGAGCCGGGGAGCTGTTTTTT. It yields the protein CSVRRGAGELFF.

This clone was observed a few times. Since a far larger clone is one base different, this is likely a read error. V and J are TRBV4-1 and TRBJ1-1, with D unresolved. The CDR3 extends over 12 amino acids. Germline V gene lookup returns CDR1 MGHRA and CDR2 YSYEKL. The CDR3, as DNA: TGTGCCAGCAGCTTCGGAACCACTGAAGCTTTCTTT. Amino acids: CASSFGTTEAFF.

This clone counts as medium-sized. The chain recombines TRBV27 with TRBJ2-3, with a weak D call TRBD1 (5 bases). The CDR3 is 15 residues long. Trimming removed 2 bases at V and 2 bases at J, with 11 bases between. Germline V gives CDR1 MNHEY, CDR2 SMNVEV (reference sequence). This CDR3 is CASSLGASNTDTQYF. The CDR3 region has the DNA TGTGCCAGCAGTTTAGGGGCCTCAAACACAGATACGCAGTATTTT.

The chain joins TRBV9 to TRBJ2-5; no clear D. V gave up 0 bases and J gave up 1 base, with 7 bases separating them. The CDR3 is made up of 14 amino acids. The germline V gene has CDR1 SGDLS and CDR2 YYNGEE. The CDR3 nucleotides read TGTGCCAGCAGCGTAGCGTACGGCCAAGAGACCCAGTACTTC. Amino acids: CASSVAYGQETQYF. The full variable domain, rest sourced from reference TRBV9 and TRBJ2-5, is DSGVTQTPKHLITATGQRVTLRCSPRSGDLSVYWYQQSLDQGLQFLIQYYNGEERAKGNILERFSAQQFPDLHSELNLSSLELGDSALYFCASSVAYGQETQYFGPGTRLLVL.

V gene TRBV4-1 combines with J gene TRBJ2-3; tentative D call: TRBD1 (6 bases). Between the trimmed V and J ends, which lost 4 bases and 4 bases, there was a span of 12 bases. In germline, CDR1 is MGHRA, CDR2 YSYEKL. The length of the CDR3 is 14 residues. The CDR3 DNA is TGCGCCAGCAGCCTCGGCCAGGGGCCAGATACGCAGTATTTT. Protein: CASSLGQGPDTQYF.

The J gene is TRBJ2-2, the V gene TRBV5-1; TRBD2 matches 11 bases. Losses at the gene ends were 4 bases for V and 6 bases for J; bases not matched to a gene: 11. Germline CDR1 SGHRS, CDR2 YFSETQ. This CDR3 has 17 residues. CDR3 loop: CASSDSYSGRASGELFF. CDR3 in DNA: TGCGCCAGCAGCGATTCCTATAGCGGGAGGGCCTCCGGGGAGCTGTTTTTT.

The chain joins TRBV7-6 to TRBJ2-7, with 13 bases identical to TRBD2. From germline, CDR1 is SGHVS and CDR2 FNYEAQ. This CDR3 region has 16 residues. Trimming removed 5 bases from V and 4 bases from J; junction bases left unmatched: 8. The CDR3 sequence: CASSPRPGLAGYEQYF. CDR3 nucleotide sequence: TGTGCCAGCAGCCCGCGGCCGGGACTAGCGGGATACGAGCAGTACTTC.

This clone was recorded at least ten times. V usage is TRBV28 and J usage is TRBJ2-1; D is unresolved. V was cut by 0 bases and J by 8 bases, with 11 bases left in between. The CDR3 totals 14 residues. Germline CDR1 reads MDHEN; CDR2 reads SYDVKM. CDR3 bases: TGTGCCAGCAGTTTATGGCTCGAGCGTCATGAGCAGTTCTTC. Its translation: CASSLWLERHEQFF.

The V call is TRBV11-2, the J call TRBJ2-1; perhaps TRBD1 as D (5 bases). The CDR3 is 15 amino acids. Germline lookup yields CDR1 SGHAT and CDR2 FQNNGV. V was clipped by 2 bases and J by 5 bases, with 13 bases between them. CDR3 region: CASSLPGIIHNEQFF. CDR3 bases: TGTGCCAGCAGCTTACCAGGGATAATCCACAATGAGCAGTTCTTC.

The J gene is TRBJ1-1, the V gene TRBV7-6; no clear D. Germline assignment: CDR1 SGHVS and CDR2 FNYEAQ. The CDR3 length is 14 residues. V was pared by 2 bases and J by 3 bases, with 10 bases between. CDR3 protein: CASSLWQEDTEAFF. CDR3 nucleotide sequence: TGTGCCAGCAGCTTATGGCAGGAGGACACTGAAGCTTTCTTT.

Remarks on this clone: One end of the junction fails to match germline, which may point to a read error. The genes are TRBV28 and TRBJ2-7; D ambiguous. Looked up from germline, CDR1 is MDHEN and CDR2 is SYDVKM. The CDR3 consists of 14 residues. The CDR3 nucleotides read TGTGTCAGCAGTTTATTGGGTTCATCCGGCGAGCAGTACTTC. It is translated as CVSSLLGSSGEQYF.

This chain links TRBV29-1 with TRBJ2-7; TRBD2 matches at 11 bases. The trim removed 6 bases at V and 2 bases at J, leaving 6 bases unmatched. Germline loops: CDR1 SQVTM, CDR2 ANQGSEA. CDR3 size: 14 residues. As DNA, the CDR3 is TGCAGCGTCATGACTAGCGGGAAGACCTACGAGCAGTACTTC. Translating it yields CSVMTSGKTYEQYF.

The chain couples TRBV7-6 to TRBJ2-7; 8 bases line up with TRBD1. V lost 6 bases to trimming and J lost 3 bases; unmatched junction nucleotides: 10. Germline CDR1 and CDR2: SGHVS and FNYEAQ. This CDR3 comprises 15 residues. CDR3 region: CASSFPGQGLYEQYF. CDR3 DNA: TGTGCCAGCAGTTTCCCCGGACAGGGCCTCTACGAGCAGTACTTC.

This clone was picked up a small number of times. J is TRBJ2-3 and V is TRBV15; 8 bases map to TRBD1. The CDR3 runs to 15 residues. CDR1 LNHNV and CDR2 YYDKDF come from the germline V gene (reference sequence). After removal of 3 bases from V and 4 bases from J, the junction contained 6 bases not matched to a gene. CDR3 loop: CATSSLDRAPDTQYF. The CDR3 DNA reads as TGTGCCACCAGCAGTCTGGACAGGGCTCCAGATACGCAGTATTTT.

The rearrangement links TRBV7-9 to TRBJ2-5; D is possibly TRBD2 (6 bases). The V gene's germline CDR1 is SEHNR and CDR2 FQNEAQ (reference sequence). Trimming cost V 4 bases and J 2 bases, with 17 bases left between them. The CDR3 extends over 16 amino acids. In DNA, the CDR3 is TGTGCCAGCAGCTCACTCCTCCCGGGACTTCAAGAGACCCAGTACTTC. Encoded protein: CASSSLLPGLQETQYF. The complete variable domain, with remaining parts taken from reference TRBV7-9 and TRBJ2-5, reads DTGVSQNPRHKITKRGQNVTFRCDPISEHNRLYWYRQTLGQGPEFLTYFQNEAQLEKSRLLSDRFSAERPKGSFSTLEIQRTEQGDSAMYLCASSSLLPGLQETQYFGPGTRLLVL.

The J gene is TRBJ2-1, the V gene TRBV27, with unresolved D. The length of the CDR3 is 12 residues. Germline V CDR1 and CDR2: MNHEY, SMNVEV (reference sequence). Trimming shortened V by 3 bases and J by 5 bases, and 5 bases separated the two germline ends. This CDR3 reads CASSFGDNEQFF. DNA of the CDR3: TGTGCCAGCAGTTTTGGTGACAATGAGCAGTTCTTC.

The chain carries TRBV7-8 and TRBJ2-3; the match to TRBD2 covers 9 bases. With 6 bases clipped from V and 5 bases from J, the junction kept 3 bases outside the gene matches. In germline, CDR1 is SGHVS, CDR2 FQNEAQ. This CDR3 has 13 residues. CDR3 nucleotides: TGTGCCAGCAGTCCAGCGGGAGGAGATACGCAGTATTTT. It is translated as CASSPAGGDTQYF.

The J gene is TRBJ2-2, the V gene TRBV4-1, with TRBD2 as a possible D gene (5 bases). Germline assignment: CDR1 MGHRA and CDR2 YSYEKL. The CDR3 runs to 15 residues. The V end lost 1 base, the J end lost 5 bases, and 11 bases lay between the germline ends. This chain's CDR3 is CASSQVFGGTGELFF. The CDR3 nucleotides read TGCGCCAGCAGCCAAGTTTTCGGCGGGACCGGGGAGCTGTTTTTT.

V and J are TRBV9 and TRBJ2-5; D is perhaps TRBD2 (6 bases). Germline V lookup: CDR1 SGDLS, CDR2 YYNGEE. Between the trimmed V and J ends, which lost 3 bases and 5 bases, there was a span of 17 bases. The CDR3 totals 15 residues. DNA of the CDR3: TGTGCCAGCAGCGCCTCCGGGACTCGCGCGGAGACCCAGTACTTC. It yields the protein CASSASGTRAETQYF. Full variable domain (missing parts from reference TRBV9 and TRBJ2-5): DSGVTQTPKHLITATGQRVTLRCSPRSGDLSVYWYQQSLDQGLQFLIQYYNGEERAKGNILERFSAQQFPDLHSELNLSSLELGDSALYFCASSASGTRAETQYFGPGTRLLVL.

CDR3 DNA: TGTGCCAGCAGCACACACGGCAGTGAGCAGTTCTTC. Protein: CASSTHGSEQFF. The chain combines TRBV11-2 with TRBJ2-1; no clear D gene. Germline-derived CDR1 and CDR2 are SGHAT and FQNNGV. The CDR3 spans 12 residues. Trimming shortened V by 5 bases and J by 9 bases, and 11 bases separated the two germline ends. Full variable domain (remainder filled in from reference TRBV11-2 and TRBJ2-1): EAGVAQSPRYKIIEKRQSVAFWCNPISGHATLYWYQQILGQGPKLLIQFQNNGVVDDSQLPKDRFSAERLKGVDSTLKIQPAKLEDSAVYLCASSTHGSEQFFGPGTRLTVL.

The chain couples TRBV14 to TRBJ1-1, with D tentatively TRBD1 (5 bases). Germline loops: CDR1 SGHDN, CDR2 FVKESK. Trimming stripped 4 bases from V and 0 bases from J, with 12 bases between. The CDR3 is made up of 15 amino acids. CDR3: CASSRDRSMNTEAFF. The CDR3 DNA reads TGTGCCAGCAGCCGGGACCGATCTATGAACACTGAAGCTTTCTTT.

The J gene is TRBJ2-7, the V gene TRBV4-1, with D perhaps assigned TRBD1 or TRBD2 (5 bases each). Germline CDR1 and CDR2: MGHRA and YSYEKL. The ends were cut back, 0 bases at V and 7 bases at J, with 7 bases in the middle. There are 12 residues in the CDR3. CDR3 sequence: CASSQEGREQYF. The CDR3 region has the DNA TGCGCCAGCAGCCAAGAGGGACGTGAGCAGTACTTC.

This clone has only a few counts. V gene TRBV7-9 combines with J gene TRBJ2-2; no firm D call. The CDR3 extends over 12 amino acids. CDR1 is SEHNR and CDR2 is FQNEAQ in the germline V gene (reference sequence). Trimming pared 3 bases from V and 7 bases from J, leaving 6 bases between. CDR3 sequence: CASSLVGGELFF. In DNA, the CDR3 is TGTGCCAGCAGCTTGGTAGGCGGGGAGCTGTTTTTT.